Following are 14 T cell receptor beta chains from one sample sequenced in a study of blood T cell repertoires in COVID-19. The assay was immunoSEQ multiplex PCR, and TCRdb's table has in-frame clones only and misses some. Among 50,000 to 65,000 clones listed, 84% were seen once. Material for sequencing was peripheral blood. The receptors originated from a man aged 60 to 69 with COVID-19, enrolled during active disease.

This chain connects TRBV28 to TRBJ1-2; maybe TRBD1 (5 bases). V was shortened by 2 bases and J by 8 bases, with 12 bases between the two germline ends. CDR1 and CDR2 from the germline V gene are MDHEN and SYDVKM. CDR3 length: 13 residues. The CDR3 spells CASSLRQGGGYTF. DNA of the CDR3: TGTGCCAGCAGTTTAAGGCAGGGTGGAGGCTACACCTTC.

This clone was seen repeatedly, ten times or more. The gene calls are TRBV7-6 and TRBJ2-7; the D gene is possibly TRBD2 (5 bases). Trimming took 4 bases from V and 5 from J, leaving 6 bases between them. The CDR3 sequence is 11 residues long. Germline CDR1 and CDR2: SGHVS and FNYEAQ. CDR3 in amino acids: CASSSGNEQYF. CDR3 nucleotides: TGTGCCAGCAGCTCGGGGAACGAGCAGTACTTC.

The rearrangement uses TRBV14 and TRBJ2-7; TRBD1 is a possible D gene (5 bases). Trimming left V 3 bases short and J 8 bases short, with 8 bases between. The CDR3 extends over 11 amino acids. Germline V gives CDR1 SGHDN, CDR2 FVKESK. The CDR3 DNA reads TGTGCCAGCAGCCATGACAGTAAGCAGTACTTC. Protein sequence: CASSHDSKQYF.

The chain recombines TRBV3-1 (or the pseudogene TRBV3-2) with TRBJ1-2; 8 bases align to TRBD1. Germline CDR1 reads LGHDT; CDR2 reads YNNKEL (reference sequence). The length of the CDR3 is 15 residues. J was trimmed by 6 bases and V by 4 bases; bases with no gene match: 10. The CDR3, as DNA: TGTGCCAGCAGCCCCCACAGGGGGGGCGGGGATGGCTACACCTTC. It specifies CASSPHRGGGDGYTF.

This chain uses TRBV18 with TRBJ2-2, with unresolved D. The CDR3 extends over 13 amino acids. Germline CDR1 reads KGHSH; CDR2 reads LQKENI. The V gene lost 4 bases and the J gene lost 6 bases, with 9 bases spanning the gap. CDR3 bases: TGTGCCAGCTCACTCCAAGCCCCCGGGGAGCTGTTTTTT. Its protein product is CASSLQAPGELFF. Based on the CDR3 plus reference TRBV18 and TRBJ2-2, the full variable domain is NAGVMQNPRHLVRRRGQEARLRCSPMKGHSHVYWYRQLPEEGLKFMVYLQKENIIDESGMPKERFSAEFPKEGPSILRIQQVVRGDSAAYFCASSLQAPGELFFGEGSRLTVL.

The chain joins TRBV5-4 to TRBJ2-2; D gene unclear. Trimming removed 0 bases from V and 4 bases from J, with 10 bases in between. CDR3 length: 15 amino acids. The germline CDR1 and CDR2 sequences are SGHNT and YYREEE (reference sequence). The CDR3 reads CASSLDGSGTGELFF. In nucleotides, the CDR3 is TGTGCCAGCAGCTTGGACGGATCGGGCACCGGGGAGCTGTTTTTT. Full variable domain (missing parts from reference TRBV5-4 and TRBJ2-2): ETGVTQSPTHLIKTRGQQVTLRCSSQSGHNTVSWYQQALGQGPQFIFQYYREEENGRGNFPPRFSGLQFPNYSSELNVNALELDDSALYLCASSLDGSGTGELFFGEGSRLTVL.

The gene calls are TRBV7-9 and TRBJ1-1; the match to TRBD1 covers 11 bases. CDR1 is SEHNR and CDR2 is FQNEAQ in the germline V gene (reference sequence). V lost 1 base to trimming and J lost 6 bases; unmatched junction nucleotides: 1. CDR3 size: 14 residues. DNA for the CDR3: TGTGCCAGCAGCTTAGGGACAGGGGGCTCTGAAGCTTTCTTT. This gives the protein CASSLGTGGSEAFF.

The chain uses TRBV30 and TRBJ2-2; tentatively, D is TRBD2 (7 bases). CDR3 length: 14 residues. The germline CDR1 and CDR2 sequences are GTSNPN and SVGIG (reference sequence). Trimming shortened V by 5 bases and J by 4 bases, and 14 bases separated the two germline ends. The CDR3 protein is CAWGGGGLTGELFF. CDR3 DNA: TGTGCCTGGGGCGGCGGGGGCCTCACCGGGGAGCTGTTTTTT.

The V gene is TRBV14, the J gene TRBJ2-4; D gene ambiguous. V lost 3 bases and J lost 0, with 9 bases in between. Germline CDR1 is SGHDN and CDR2 is FVKESK. The CDR3 consists of 15 residues. The CDR3, as DNA: TGTGCCAGCAGCCACCTACAGCCAGCCAAAAACATTCAGTACTTC. This encodes CASSHLQPAKNIQYF.

The gene calls are TRBV3-1 (or the pseudogene TRBV3-2) and TRBJ1-6, with no clear D. CDR1 is LGHDT, CDR2 YNNKEL, per germline (reference sequence). The CDR3 is 16 residues long. V shed 2 bases and J shed 7 bases, with 15 bases lying between them. The DNA for the CDR3 is TGTGCCAGCAGCCAATTTTTGCGGTCCCCCAATTCACCCCTCCACTTT. Protein: CASSQFLRSPNSPLHF.

This chain connects TRBV9 to TRBJ2-3; tentative D call: TRBD1 (6 bases). With 0 bases removed from V and 3 bases from J, the gap between germline ends came to 11 bases. The CDR3 is 15 amino acids. Germline V gives CDR1 SGDLS, CDR2 YYNGEE. The CDR3 nucleotides are TGTGCCAGCAGCGTAGTTAGTGGGACAACAGATACGCAGTATTTT. Its protein product is CASSVVSGTTDTQYF.

The chain combines TRBV9 with TRBJ2-1, with 8 bases that match TRBD2. J lost 12 bases, V lost 0 bases, and 11 bases had no gene match. The CDR3 runs to 15 residues. The germline V gene has CDR1 SGDLS and CDR2 YYNGEE. The CDR3 spells CASSVDPGGPAGQFF. The CDR3 DNA reads TGTGCCAGCAGCGTAGACCCGGGAGGGCCCGCTGGGCAGTTCTTC. Combining the CDR3 with reference TRBV9 and TRBJ2-1 gives the whole variable domain DSGVTQTPKHLITATGQRVTLRCSPRSGDLSVYWYQQSLDQGLQFLIQYYNGEERAKGNILERFSAQQFPDLHSELNLSSLELGDSALYFCASSVDPGGPAGQFFGPGTRLTVL.

The chain has TRBV6-5 and TRBJ1-2; 9 positions match TRBD1. This CDR3 has 15 residues. J lost 2 bases, V lost 2 bases, and 3 bases had no gene match. Germline CDR1 and CDR2: MNHEY and SVGAGI. CDR3 protein: CASSYAGTGNYGYTF. The CDR3 DNA reads TGTGCCAGCAGTTACGCCGGGACAGGGAACTATGGCTACACCTTC.

CDR3 bases: TGTGCCAGCAGCTTAGTGGGGCAGGGGGCGAATGAGCAGTTCTTC. This encodes CASSLVGQGANEQFF. V gene TRBV11-3 combines with J gene TRBJ2-1, with 8 bases aligning to TRBD1. The CDR3 spans 15 residues. The ends lost 1 base at V and 7 bases at J; junction bases unmatched: 6. The germline V gene has CDR1 SGHNT and CDR2 YENEEA.